This T cell receptor (beta chain) came from a study of OX40 agonist ivuxolimab in advanced cancers. For the study at large: Patients were dosed intravenously with ivuxolimab at 0.01 to 10 mg/kg every 2 weeks. With a range of roughly 23 to 79, age averaged roughly 60 years, and about 80% were male. Regarding the study as a whole: At 0.1 to 3.0 mg/kg and by week 6, clonal expansion occurred in CD4+ and CD8+ blood T cells.

This CDR3 has 15 amino acids. V was pared by 0 bases and J by 4 bases, with 10 bases between. Germline V lookup: CDR1 LNHNV, CDR2 YYDKDF (reference sequence). Autoimmune disease history or systemic immunosuppression disqualified patients. Method: immunoSEQ multiplex PCR; TCRdb's copy keeps in-frame clones and lacks some. The sample includes approximately 100,000 clones, 90% of them seen just once. Regarding this clone: Its antigen is unknown.

This TCR derives from an adult with an advanced solid tumor such as melanoma, head and neck, liver or kidney cancer. The chain links TRBV15 to TRBJ1-3; D remains unclear. Here the sequenced sample was CD4+ or CD8+ T cells sorted from blood, taken in a trial of the OX40 agonist ivuxolimab. DNA for the CDR3: TGTGCCACCAGCAGAGATGGGGTGTACGGAAACACCATATATTTT. Protein: CATSRDGVYGNTIYF.